Following are 18 T cell receptor beta chains from one sample sequenced in a study of OX40 agonist ivuxolimab in advanced cancers. Libraries were prepared by immunoSEQ multiplex PCR; TCRdb keeps only in-frame clonotypes and omits some of them. The sample lists 60,000 to 75,000 clones, about 89% seen once, with approximately 3.9% in the top ten. The sequencing here drew on CD4+ or CD8+ T cells sorted from blood, taken in a trial of the OX40 agonist ivuxolimab. The receptors derive from an adult with an advanced solid tumor such as melanoma, head and neck, liver or kidney cancer.

The rearrangement joins TRBV5-6 to TRBJ1-2; TRBD1 might be the D (5 bases). The V gene lost 3 bases and the J gene lost 4 bases, with 19 bases spanning the gap. The germline CDR1 and CDR2 sequences are SGHDT and YYEEEE. This CDR3 contains 16 residues. Written as DNA, the CDR3 is TGTGCCAGCAGCTCCTTCGACAGAGGGTCGTCCTATGGCTACACCTTC. Protein: CASSSFDRGSSYGYTF.

This rearrangement joins TRBV11-2 to TRBJ1-1; 12 bases fit TRBD1. Germline CDR1 reads SGHAT; CDR2 reads FQNNGV. V lost 4 bases, J lost 8 bases, and 2 bases stayed unmatched. The CDR3 length is 13 residues. Here the CDR3 DNA reads TGTGCCAGCAGCTCCGGGACAGGGGGCGAAGCTTTCTTT. Protein: CASSSGTGGEAFF.

This chain uses TRBV7-9 with TRBJ1-3; D not certain. The CDR3 contains 14 residues. Germline loops: CDR1 SEHNR, CDR2 FQNEAQ (reference sequence). The V and J ends lost 5 bases and 3 bases respectively, with 11 bases between them. CDR3 sequence (DNA): TGTGCCAGCAGCCAAGTGGACGGTGGAAACACCATATATTTT. Encoded protein: CASSQVDGGNTIYF.

This clone was seen a few times. V and J are TRBV6-1 and TRBJ2-6, with a possible D match to TRBD1 (5 bases). This CDR3 contains 15 residues. V gave up 4 bases and J gave up 3 bases, with 10 bases separating them. The germline V gene has CDR1 MNHNS and CDR2 SASEGT. CDR3 region: CASSVRQFGANVLTF. CDR3 bases: TGTGCCAGCAGTGTCCGACAGTTTGGGGCCAACGTCCTGACTTTC.

The genes are TRBV6-1 and TRBJ2-3; D is possibly TRBD2 (6 bases). CDR3 length equals 14 residues. The V end was cut by 4 bases, the J end by 5 bases, with 13 bases between. The V gene's germline CDR1 is MNHNS and CDR2 SASEGT. DNA for the CDR3: TGTGCCAGCAGTGTAATTGACGGGGGAGATACGCAGTATTTT. This codes for CASSVIDGGDTQYF.

The chain carries TRBV28 and TRBJ2-7; 9 bases align to TRBD1. The germline CDR1 and CDR2 sequences are MDHEN and SYDVKM. Trimming cost V 2 bases and J 4 bases; bases outside gene matches: 12. This CDR3 spans 17 amino acids. CDR3 in amino acids: CASSLGLGGQGLYEQYV. CDR3 sequence (DNA): TGTGCCAGCAGTTTAGGGTTAGGTGGACAGGGGTTGTACGAGCAGTACGTC.

The sample holds one count of this clone. The chain employs TRBV7-6 and TRBJ2-5; D is perhaps TRBD2 (5 bases). Trimming cost V 5 bases and J 5 bases, with 12 bases left between them. This CDR3 spans 13 amino acids. CDR1 is SGHVS, CDR2 FNYEAQ, per germline. DNA of the CDR3: TGTGCCAGCAGCCTGGGGAGCGTGGAGACCCAGTACTTC. This encodes CASSLGSVETQYF.

This rearrangement joins TRBV7-9 to TRBJ1-1; D perhaps matches TRBD1 (5 bases). The V end lost 5 bases, the J end lost 0 bases, and 13 bases lay between the germline ends. CDR1 SEHNR and CDR2 FQNEAQ come from the germline V gene (reference sequence). The CDR3 spans 15 residues. CDR3 amino acids: CASSPNLRVNTEAFF. CDR3 bases: TGTGCCAGCAGCCCCAACCTCAGGGTGAACACTGAAGCTTTCTTT.

The genes are TRBV5-8 and TRBJ2-7; TRBD2 matches at 11 bases. Trimming cost V 3 bases and J 2 bases; bases outside gene matches: 10. Germline assignment: CDR1 SGHTS and CDR2 YDEGEE. The CDR3 sequence is 17 residues long. The DNA for the CDR3 is TGTGCCAGCAGCTGGGGGACTAGCGGAGAGGCAACCTACGAGCAGTACTTC. Amino acids: CASSWGTSGEATYEQYF.

This rearrangement joins TRBV27 to TRBJ1-1; the D gene is possibly TRBD1 (5 bases). The CDR3 is made up of 14 amino acids. V was trimmed by 1 base and J by 5 bases, leaving 11 bases between them. Germline loops: CDR1 MNHEY, CDR2 SMNVEV (reference sequence). CDR3 DNA sequence: TGTGCCAGCAGTTTATATAGGGGAGGTACTGAAGCTTTCTTT. It codes for CASSLYRGGTEAFF.

The chain employs TRBV9 and TRBJ2-7; D gene ambiguous. The CDR3 runs 15 residues. Trimming took 0 bases from V and 0 from J, leaving 10 bases between them. The V gene's germline CDR1 is SGDLS and CDR2 YYNGEE. CDR3 in DNA: TGTGCCAGCAGCGTAGAGTGGCAGGACTCCTACGAGCAGTACTTC. Protein sequence: CASSVEWQDSYEQYF. Complete variable domain (other parts from reference TRBV9 and TRBJ2-7): DSGVTQTPKHLITATGQRVTLRCSPRSGDLSVYWYQQSLDQGLQFLIQYYNGEERAKGNILERFSAQQFPDLHSELNLSSLELGDSALYFCASSVEWQDSYEQYFGPGTRLTVT.

V and J are TRBV4-1 and TRBJ2-1; TRBD2 agrees at 13 bases. The length of the CDR3 is 15 residues. The V gene's germline CDR1 is MGHRA and CDR2 YSYEKL. Trimming removed 4 bases from V and 8 bases from J; junction bases left unmatched: 5. The CDR3 is CASSPGLAGVDEQFF. The CDR3 region has the DNA TGCGCCAGCAGCCCCGGACTAGCGGGAGTAGATGAGCAGTTCTTC.

The V and J genes are TRBV7-9 and TRBJ1-4, with TRBD1 matching 7 bases. The V gene end was trimmed by 6 bases and the J gene end by 6 bases; junction bases not matched to a gene: 1. This CDR3 is 12 amino acids long. The V gene's germline CDR1 is SEHNR and CDR2 FQNEAQ (reference sequence). The CDR3 spells CASRGGHEKLFF. The CDR3 region has the DNA TGTGCCAGCAGAGGGGGCCATGAAAAACTGTTTTTT. The whole variable domain, remainder taken from reference TRBV7-9 and TRBJ1-4, is DTGVSQNPRHKITKRGQNVTFRCDPISEHNRLYWYRQTLGQGPEFLTYFQNEAQLEKSRLLSDRFSAERPKGSFSTLEIQRTEQGDSAMYLCASRGGHEKLFFGSGTQLSVL.

This clone was picked up one time. V gene TRBV5-4 combines with J gene TRBJ1-4; 7 nucleotides match TRBD1. The CDR3 runs 18 residues. V dropped 3 bases and J dropped 3; count of bases not matched to a gene: 14. Germline V CDR1 and CDR2: SGHNT, YYREEE (reference sequence). The CDR3 nucleotides read TGTGCCAGCAGCTCTTCACAGGGGTGGGGATCAGCTAATGAAAAACTGTTTTTT. Translated, it gives CASSSSQGWGSANEKLFF.

The count of this clone is one. The V and J genes are TRBV28 and TRBJ2-3; TRBD2 agrees at 7 bases. The V gene end was trimmed by 6 bases and the J gene end by 1 base; junction bases not matched to a gene: 10. Germline loops: CDR1 MDHEN, CDR2 SYDVKM. The CDR3 is 16 amino acids. CDR3 in amino acids: CASSSGEGWGTDTQYF. As DNA, the CDR3 is TGTGCCAGCAGCAGCGGGGAGGGGTGGGGCACAGATACGCAGTATTTT.

The chain employs TRBV7-8 and TRBJ1-2, with TRBD1 matching over 8 bases. The germline V gene has CDR1 SGHVS and CDR2 FQNEAQ. The J segment lost 7 bases and the V segment lost 6 bases, leaving 10 bases of the junction unmatched. This CDR3 comprises 14 residues. The CDR3 DNA sequence: TGTGCCAGCAGTTTCGGACAGGGCATTCCTGGCTACACCTTC. Protein product: CASSFGQGIPGYTF.

The chain links TRBV10-3 to TRBJ2-1; D may be TRBD2 (5 bases). The CDR3 is 16 amino acids. V lost 2 bases, J lost 4 bases, and 15 bases lay in between. The germline V gene encodes CDR1 ENHRY and CDR2 SYGVKD. CDR3 DNA sequence: TGTGCCATCAGTGAGGTTGCGGCGGAGGAATACAATGAGCAGTTCTTC. This sequence encodes CAISEVAAEEYNEQFF.

The chain carries TRBV27 and TRBJ1-2, with D tentatively TRBD1 (6 bases). CDR1 is MNHEY and CDR2 is SMNVEV in the germline V gene (reference sequence). V dropped 8 bases and J dropped 4 bases, with 8 bases sitting between them. This CDR3 comprises 11 residues. CDR3 residues: CASGQPYGYTF. The CDR3 nucleotides are TGTGCCAGCGGACAGCCCTATGGCTACACCTTC.